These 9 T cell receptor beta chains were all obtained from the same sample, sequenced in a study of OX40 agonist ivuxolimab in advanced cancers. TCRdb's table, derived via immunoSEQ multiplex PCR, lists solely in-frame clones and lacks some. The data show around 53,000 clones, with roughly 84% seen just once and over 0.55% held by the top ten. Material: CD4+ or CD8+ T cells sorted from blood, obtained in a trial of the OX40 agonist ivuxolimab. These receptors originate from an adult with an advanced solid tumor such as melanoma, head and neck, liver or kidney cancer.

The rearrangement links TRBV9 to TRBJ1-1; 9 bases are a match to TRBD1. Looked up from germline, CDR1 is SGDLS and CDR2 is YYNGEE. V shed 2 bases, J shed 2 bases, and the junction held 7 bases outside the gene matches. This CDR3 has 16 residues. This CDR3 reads CASSVSGTGLNTEAFF. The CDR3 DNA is TGTGCCAGCAGCGTCTCCGGGACAGGGTTAAACACTGAAGCTTTCTTT. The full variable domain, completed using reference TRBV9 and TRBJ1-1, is DSGVTQTPKHLITATGQRVTLRCSPRSGDLSVYWYQQSLDQGLQFLIQYYNGEERAKGNILERFSAQQFPDLHSELNLSSLELGDSALYFCASSVSGTGLNTEAFFGQGTRLTVV.

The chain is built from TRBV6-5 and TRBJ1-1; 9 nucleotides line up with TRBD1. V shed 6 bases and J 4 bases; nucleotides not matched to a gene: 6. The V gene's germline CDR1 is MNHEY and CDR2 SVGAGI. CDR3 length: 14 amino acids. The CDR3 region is CASRNRGQGTEAFF. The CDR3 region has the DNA TGTGCCAGCAGGAACAGGGGGCAGGGCACTGAAGCTTTCTTT.

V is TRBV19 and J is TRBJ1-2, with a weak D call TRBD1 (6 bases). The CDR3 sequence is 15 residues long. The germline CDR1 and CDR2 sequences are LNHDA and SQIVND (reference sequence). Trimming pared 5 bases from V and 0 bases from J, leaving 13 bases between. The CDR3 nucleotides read TGTGCCAGTAGTTCCTCCGGACAGACTAACTATGGCTACACCTTC. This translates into CASSSSGQTNYGYTF. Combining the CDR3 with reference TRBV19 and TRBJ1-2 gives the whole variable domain DGGITQSPKYLFRKEGQNVTLSCEQNLNHDAMYWYRQDPGQGLRLIYYSQIVNDFQKGDIAEGYSVSREKKESFPLTVTSAQKNPTAFYLCASSSSGQTNYGYTFGSGTRLTVV.

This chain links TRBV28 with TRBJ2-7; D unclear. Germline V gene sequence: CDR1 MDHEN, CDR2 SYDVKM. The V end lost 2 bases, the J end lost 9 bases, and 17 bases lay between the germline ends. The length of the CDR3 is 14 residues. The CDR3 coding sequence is TGTGCCAGCAGTTTAGAACCCTCGGTTCAGACGCAGTACTTC. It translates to CASSLEPSVQTQYF.

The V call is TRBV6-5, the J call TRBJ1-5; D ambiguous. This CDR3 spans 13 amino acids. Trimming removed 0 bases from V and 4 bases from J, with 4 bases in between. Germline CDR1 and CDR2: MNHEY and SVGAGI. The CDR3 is CASSYSRNQPQHF. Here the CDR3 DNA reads TGTGCCAGCAGTTACTCGAGAAATCAGCCCCAGCATTTT.

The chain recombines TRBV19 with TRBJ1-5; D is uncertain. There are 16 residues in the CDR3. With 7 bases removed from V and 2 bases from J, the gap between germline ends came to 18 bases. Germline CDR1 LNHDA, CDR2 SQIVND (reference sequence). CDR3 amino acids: CASTPRGGLGNQPQHF. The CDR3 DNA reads TGTGCCAGTACCCCTCGAGGAGGGTTAGGCAATCAGCCCCAGCATTTT.

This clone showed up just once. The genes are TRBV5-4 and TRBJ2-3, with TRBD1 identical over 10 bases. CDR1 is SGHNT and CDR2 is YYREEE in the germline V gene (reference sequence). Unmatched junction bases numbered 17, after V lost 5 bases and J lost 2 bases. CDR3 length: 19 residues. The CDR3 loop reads CASRPDRGQGGRNTDTQYF. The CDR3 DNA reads TGTGCCAGCAGGCCCGACAGGGGGCAGGGCGGGAGGAACACAGATACGCAGTATTTT.

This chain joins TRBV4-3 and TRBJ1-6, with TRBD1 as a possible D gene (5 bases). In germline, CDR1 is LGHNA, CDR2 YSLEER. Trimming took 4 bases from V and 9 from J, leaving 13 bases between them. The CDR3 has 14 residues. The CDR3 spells CASSPSRDLSPLHF. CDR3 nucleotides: TGCGCCAGCAGCCCCTCTCGGGACCTTTCACCCCTCCACTTT.

CDR3 amino acids: CASSPLVFNSPLHF. The CDR3 nucleotides are TGTGCCAGCAGCCCCCTTGTCTTTAATTCACCCCTCCACTTT. The V call is TRBV7-2, the J call TRBJ1-6; D is unclear. V was pared by 5 bases and J by 6 bases, with 11 bases between. The germline gives CDR1 SGHTA, CDR2 FQGNSA. The CDR3 sequence is 14 residues long.